These T cell receptor beta chains were read from a single sample in a study of spatial heterogeneity in lung cancer. TCRdb fed the 5' RACE reads into MiXCR, producing one record per CDR3 protein. Of roughly 79,000 distinct CDR3 sequences in the sample, around 7.3% were seen once. This sample comprised PBMCs, obtained at surgery. These receptors originate from a male donor with early-stage non-small cell lung cancer. Each CDR3 is given with its conserved first and last residue. A D gene is named only where the DNA matches it firmly. The listing skips clone size in some rows; elsewhere it reads once, few, many or a size class.

j_gene,abundance,v_gene,d_gene,CDR3nt,CDR3aa
TRBJ1-2,few,TRBV7-8,NA,TGTGCCAGCAGCTTAATGGACTCAACCTATGGCAACACCTTC,CASSLMDSTYGNTF
TRBJ2-1,few,TRBV11-2,NA,TGTGCCAGCAGCTTAGGCCTCGACAATGAGCAGTTCTTC,CASSLGLDNEQFF
TRBJ1-1,many,TRBV6-2/TRBV6-3,NA,TGTGCCAGCAGTTACTCGGAAGGGGGATCTGAAGCTTTCTTT,CASSYSEGGSEAFF
TRBJ2-7,many,TRBV10-3,NA,TGTGCCATCAGTGAGTCGGGACTGGGGTCCTACGAGCAGTACTTC,CAISESGLGSYEQYF
TRBJ1-1,NA,TRBV7-2,TRBD1,TGTGCCAGCAGCCAGGACAGGGGAGCTGAAGCTTTCTTT,CASSQDRGAEAFF
TRBJ2-1,many,TRBV29-1,NA,TGCAGCGCTGGGGATGGTGAGCAGTTCTTC,CSAGDGEQFF
TRBJ2-3,few,TRBV6-1,NA,TGTGCCAGCAGTCCTCTTACGACTGGCACAGATACGCAGTATTTT,CASSPLTTGTDTQYF
TRBJ1-2,many,TRBV20-1,NA,TGCAGTGCTGCGCGCTTGAATGGCTACACCTTC,CSAARLNGYTF
TRBJ2-1,NA,TRBV10-1,TRBD2,TGCGCCAGCAGTGAGAGCGGGGCCGCCTACAATGAGCAGTTCTTC,CASSESGAAYNEQFF
TRBJ2-5,many,TRBV9,NA,TGTGCCAGCAGTCTTATTGGGGGGGCGCAAGAGACCCAGTACTTC,CASSLIGGAQETQYF
TRBJ1-1,NA,TRBV5-1,TRBD1,TGCGCCAGCAGCCCGCCGGGACAGGGTAGCACTGAAGCTTTCTTT,CASSPPGQGSTEAFF
TRBJ2-7,few,TRBV18,TRBD1,TGTGCCAGCTCACCGCTTGGACAGGGAAAGTCCGAGCAGTACTTC,CASSPLGQGKSEQYF
TRBJ2-1,NA,TRBV5-1,NA,TGCGCCAGCAGCTTAGGGGCCCCTGTGAATGAGCAGTTCTTC,CASSLGAPVNEQFF
TRBJ2-7,many,TRBV29-1,NA,TGCAGCACTGACGGTCGAGACAGTCCTTACGAGCAGTACTTC,CSTDGRDSPYEQYF
TRBJ2-3,many,TRBV3-1,NA,TGTGCCAGCAGCCCCCGTCCGGAGAGCACAGATACGCAGTATTTT,CASSPRPESTDTQYF
TRBJ2-5,few,TRBV2,NA,TGTGCCAGCAGTCCCCAGCAGGCGGGGGAGACCCAGTACTTC,CASSPQQAGETQYF
TRBJ2-3,many,TRBV7-6,NA,TGTGCCAGCAGCTTAGTCCTGGACGATCCGCAGTATTTT,CASSLVLDDPQYF
TRBJ1-5,many,TRBV5-1,TRBD1,TGCGCCAGCAGCTCGGGACAGAGCAATCAGCCCCAGCATTTT,CASSSGQSNQPQHF
TRBJ2-7,many,TRBV6-2/TRBV6-3,NA,TGTGCCAGCAGTGAGGGCGCCTACGAGCAGTACTTC,CASSEGAYEQYF
TRBJ1-1,many,TRBV7-9,TRBD1,TGTGCCAGCACCAAACAGGGGACTGAAGCTTTCTTT,CASTKQGTEAFF
TRBJ1-5,NA,TRBV4-3,NA,TGCGCCAGCAGCCAAGAAACAGGGCGCAATCAGCCCCAGCATTTT,CASSQETGRNQPQHF
TRBJ2-7,many,TRBV3-1,NA,TGTGCCAGCAGCCAACTGGTGGGCCTCTACGAGCAGTACTTC,CASSQLVGLYEQYF
TRBJ2-5,once,TRBV5-1,NA,TGCGCCAGCAGCTCTTCAGGAGAAGAGACCCAGTACTTC,CASSSSGEETQYF
TRBJ2-7,once,TRBV20-1,NA,TGCGGTGCTAGCCGGGAGATCGAGCAGTACTTC,CGASREIEQYF
TRBJ2-7,many,TRBV20-1,NA,TGCAGTGCTTCCCGTCTTCCCCCCTACGAGCAGTACTTC,CSASRLPPYEQYF
TRBJ2-7,many,TRBV9,NA,TGTGCCAGCAGCCCAACGGGCTTGCCCGGGGAGCAGTACTTC,CASSPTGLPGEQYF
TRBJ1-1,once,TRBV7-9,NA,TGTGCCAGCAGCTTAGGTGGAGGACAGAGTCCTGAAGCTTTCTTT,CASSLGGGQSPEAFF
TRBJ2-7,many,TRBV7-9,NA,TGTGCCAGCAGCTTAACAAGGGAAGACGAGCAGTACTTC,CASSLTREDEQYF
TRBJ2-5,many,TRBV29-1,NA,TGCAGCGTCCCCAGGGAGTGGCAAGAGACCCAGTACTTC,CSVPREWQETQYF
TRBJ2-2,many,TRBV20-1,NA,TGCAGCGCCAACAGGGATAACACCGGGGAGCTGTTTTTT,CSANRDNTGELFF
TRBJ2-3,many,TRBV19,TRBD2,TGTGCCAGTAGTATGTTGCCGGGAGGATTCACAGATACGCAGTATTTT,CASSMLPGGFTDTQYF
TRBJ2-6,many,TRBV9,TRBD1,TGTGCCAGTGACAGGGCTGGGGCCAACGTCCTGACTTTC,CASDRAGANVLTF
TRBJ2-1,NA,TRBV7-9,TRBD1,TGTGCCAGCAGCTTCCCAGGGGGCAATGAGCAGTTCTTC,CASSFPGGNEQFF